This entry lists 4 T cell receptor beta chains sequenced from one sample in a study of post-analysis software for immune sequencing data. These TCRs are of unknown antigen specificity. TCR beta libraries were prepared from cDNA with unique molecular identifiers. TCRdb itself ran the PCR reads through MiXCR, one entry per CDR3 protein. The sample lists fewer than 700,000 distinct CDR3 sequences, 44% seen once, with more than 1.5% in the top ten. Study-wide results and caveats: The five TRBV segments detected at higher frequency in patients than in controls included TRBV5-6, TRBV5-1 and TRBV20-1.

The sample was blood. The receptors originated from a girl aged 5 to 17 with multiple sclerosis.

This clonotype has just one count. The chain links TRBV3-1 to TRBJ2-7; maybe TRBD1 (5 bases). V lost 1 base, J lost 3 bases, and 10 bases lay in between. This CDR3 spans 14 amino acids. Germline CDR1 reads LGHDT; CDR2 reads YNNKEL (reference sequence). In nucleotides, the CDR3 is TGTGCCAGCAGCCAAGGGGGCAGCGACTACGAGCAGTACTTC. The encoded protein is CASSQGGSDYEQYF.

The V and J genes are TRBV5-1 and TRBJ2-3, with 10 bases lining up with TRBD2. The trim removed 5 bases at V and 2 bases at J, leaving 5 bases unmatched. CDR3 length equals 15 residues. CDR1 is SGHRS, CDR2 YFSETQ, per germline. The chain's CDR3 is CASSRTSGYTDTQYF. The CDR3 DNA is TGCGCCAGCAGTCGGACTAGCGGATACACAGATACGCAGTATTTT.

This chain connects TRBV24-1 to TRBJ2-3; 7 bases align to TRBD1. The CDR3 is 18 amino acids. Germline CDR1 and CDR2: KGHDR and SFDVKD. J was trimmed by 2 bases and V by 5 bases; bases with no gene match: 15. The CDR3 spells CATSGRETGFFSTDTQYF. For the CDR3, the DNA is TGTGCCACCAGTGGCCGAGAGACAGGGTTTTTTTCCACAGATACGCAGTATTTT.

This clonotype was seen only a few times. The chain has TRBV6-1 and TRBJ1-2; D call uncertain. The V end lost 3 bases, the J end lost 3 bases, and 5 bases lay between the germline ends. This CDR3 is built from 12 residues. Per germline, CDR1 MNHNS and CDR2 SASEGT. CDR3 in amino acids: CASSDGDYGYTF. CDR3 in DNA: TGTGCCAGCAGTGACGGAGACTATGGCTACACCTTC.